The next 10 T cell receptor beta chains were all read from a single sample in a study of blood T cell repertoires in COVID-19. Only in-frame clones appear in the TCRdb table, and some are missing; sequencing was by immunoSEQ multiplex PCR. Of about 75,000 clones in the sample, approximately 90% were seen once. The sample taken for sequencing was peripheral blood. All receptors derive from a woman aged 50 to 60 with acute or convalescent COVID-19.

This clone has only a few counts. This sequence joins TRBV7-6 and TRBJ1-1; maybe TRBD1 (5 bases). Germline V gene lookup returns CDR1 SGHVS and CDR2 FNYEAQ. CDR3 length equals 16 residues. Deletions cut 1 base from V and 1 base from J, with 13 bases between. CDR3 nucleotides: TGTGCCAGCAGCTTAGAGTCGCCTGGGGCGAACACTGAAGCTTTCTTT. Its translation is CASSLESPGANTEAFF.

The chain employs TRBV19 and TRBJ2-3; TRBD2 might be the D (6 bases). The V and J ends lost 1 base and 1 base respectively, with 9 bases between them. The V gene's germline CDR1 is LNHDA and CDR2 SQIVND (reference sequence). The CDR3 spans 15 residues. The CDR3 DNA follows: TGTGCCAGTAGTATAGTGCCTAGCGGCACAGATACGCAGTATTTT. It is translated as CASSIVPSGTDTQYF.

The J gene is TRBJ2-3, the V gene TRBV9; no clear D gene. Per germline, CDR1 SGDLS and CDR2 YYNGEE. The CDR3 sequence is 15 residues long. Between the trimmed V and J ends, which lost 1 base and 2 bases, there was a span of 11 bases. In DNA form, the CDR3 reads TGTGCCAGCAGCGTACCCCCCCAGGACACAGATACGCAGTATTTT. The encoded protein is CASSVPPQDTDTQYF. The full variable domain, with the rest looked up from reference TRBV9 and TRBJ2-3, is DSGVTQTPKHLITATGQRVTLRCSPRSGDLSVYWYQQSLDQGLQFLIQYYNGEERAKGNILERFSAQQFPDLHSELNLSSLELGDSALYFCASSVPPQDTDTQYFGPGTRLTVL.

This chain joins TRBV19 and TRBJ1-2; D is ambiguous. From germline, CDR1 is LNHDA and CDR2 SQIVND (reference sequence). The ends were cut back, 5 bases at V and 1 base at J, with 8 bases in the middle. The CDR3 runs 13 residues. CDR3 sequence: CASSEQNNYGYTF. The CDR3 region has the DNA TGTGCCAGTAGTGAACAGAATAACTATGGCTACACCTTC.

The V call is TRBV5-1, the J call TRBJ2-5; 10 positions match TRBD1. Germline CDR1 and CDR2: SGHRS and YFSETQ. This CDR3 spans 18 amino acids. The ends lost 0 bases at V and 5 bases at J; junction bases unmatched: 13. CDR3 in amino acids: CASSLDISDRGLRETQYF. The DNA for the CDR3 is TGCGCCAGCAGCTTGGACATAAGCGACAGGGGGCTTCGCGAGACCCAGTACTTC. Supplemented by reference TRBV5-1 and TRBJ2-5, the full variable domain reads KAGVTQTPRYLIKTRGQQVTLSCSPISGHRSVSWYQQTPGQGLQFLFEYFSETQRNKGNFPGRFSGRQFSNSRSEMNVSTLELGDSALYLCASSLDISDRGLRETQYFGPGTRLLVL.

V gene TRBV21-1 combines with J gene TRBJ2-2; TRBD2, the table's D call, was not compared with the DNA. TRBV21-1 is flagged as a pseudogene. The CDR3 covers 19 residues. CDR3 bases: TGTGCCAGCAGCAAAGGGACTAGCGGGAGAACTGAGAACACCGGGGAGCTGTTTTTT. Protein: CASSKGTSGRTENTGELFF.

V usage is TRBV6-2 or TRBV6-3 and J usage is TRBJ2-7; weak D call: TRBD2 (6 bases). The ends were cut back, 5 bases at V and 1 base at J, with 15 bases in the middle. The germline CDR1 and CDR2 sequences are MNHEY and SVGEGT. CDR3 size: 15 residues. The CDR3 DNA reads as TGTGCCAGCAGTAAAACCCGGGGGTTTTCCTACGAGCAGTACTTC. Translation: CASSKTRGFSYEQYF.

The genes are TRBV18 and TRBJ1-2; possible D gene TRBD1, 5 bases. Germline CDR1 is KGHSH and CDR2 is LQKENI. There are 17 residues in the CDR3. Trimming took 3 bases from V and 2 from J, leaving 19 bases between them. The DNA of the CDR3 is TGTGCCAGCTCACCGGTTGGGGGGAAAAAAGGGAACTATGGCTACACCTTC. Its translation is CASSPVGGKKGNYGYTF.

The J gene is TRBJ2-5, the V gene TRBV4-3; TRBD1 matches 11 bases. In germline, CDR1 is LGHNA, CDR2 YSLEER. The junction had 5 bases not matched to a gene; V was cut back by 3 bases and J by 5 bases. CDR3 length: 15 residues. In nucleotides, the CDR3 is TGCGCCAGCAGCCACGGACAGGGGGCGGGGGAGACCCAGTACTTC. Translating gives CASSHGQGAGETQYF.

This rearrangement joins TRBV24-1 to TRBJ2-6, with TRBD1 matching over 7 bases. The junction had 7 bases not matched to a gene; V was cut back by 7 bases and J by 5 bases. CDR3 length: 15 amino acids. CDR1 and CDR2 (germline): KGHDR, SFDVKD. The CDR3 reads CATRIRGGRANVLTF. The CDR3 region has the DNA TGTGCCACCAGAATAAGAGGGGGCAGGGCCAACGTCCTGACTTTC.